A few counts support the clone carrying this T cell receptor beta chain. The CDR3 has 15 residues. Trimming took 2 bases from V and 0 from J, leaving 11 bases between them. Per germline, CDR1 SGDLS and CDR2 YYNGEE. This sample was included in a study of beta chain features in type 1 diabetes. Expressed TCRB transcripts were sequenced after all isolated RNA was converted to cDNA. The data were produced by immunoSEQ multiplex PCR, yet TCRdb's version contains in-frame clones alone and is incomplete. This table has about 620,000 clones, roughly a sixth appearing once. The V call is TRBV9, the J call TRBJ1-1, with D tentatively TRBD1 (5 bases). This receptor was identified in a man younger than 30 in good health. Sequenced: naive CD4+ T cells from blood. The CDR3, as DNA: TGTGCCAGCAGCGTCCGACAGATTATGAACACTGAAGCTTTCTTT. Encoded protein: CASSVRQIMNTEAFF.